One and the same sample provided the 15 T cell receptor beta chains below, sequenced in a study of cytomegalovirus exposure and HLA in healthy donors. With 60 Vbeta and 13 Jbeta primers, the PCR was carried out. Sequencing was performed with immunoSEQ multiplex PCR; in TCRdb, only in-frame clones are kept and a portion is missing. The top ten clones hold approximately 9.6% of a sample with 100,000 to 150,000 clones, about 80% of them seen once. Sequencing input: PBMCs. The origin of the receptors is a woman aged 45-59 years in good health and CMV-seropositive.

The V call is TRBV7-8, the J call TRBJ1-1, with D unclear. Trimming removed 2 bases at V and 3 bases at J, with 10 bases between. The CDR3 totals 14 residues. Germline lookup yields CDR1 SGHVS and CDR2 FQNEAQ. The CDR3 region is CASSLIGGHTEAFF. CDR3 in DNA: TGTGCCAGCAGCTTAATAGGAGGACACACTGAAGCTTTCTTT.

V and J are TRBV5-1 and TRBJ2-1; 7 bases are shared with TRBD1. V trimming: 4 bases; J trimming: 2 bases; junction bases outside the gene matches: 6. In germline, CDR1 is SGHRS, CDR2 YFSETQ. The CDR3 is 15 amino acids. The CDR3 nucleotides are TGCGCCAGCAGCGCCAGGGGACAGACCTACAATGAGCAGTTCTTC. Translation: CASSARGQTYNEQFF.

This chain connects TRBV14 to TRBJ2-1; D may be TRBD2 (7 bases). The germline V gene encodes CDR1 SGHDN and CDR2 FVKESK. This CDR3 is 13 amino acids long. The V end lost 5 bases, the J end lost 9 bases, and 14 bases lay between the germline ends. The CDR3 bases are TGTGCCAGCAGCGGGGGGGGGCAGGTTGAGCAGTTCTTC. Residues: CASSGGGQVEQFF. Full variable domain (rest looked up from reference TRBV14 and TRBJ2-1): EAGVTQFPSHSVIEKGQTVTLRCDPISGHDNLYWYRRVMGKEIKFLLHFVKESKQDESGMPNNRFLAERTGGTYSTLKVQPAELEDSGVYFCASSGGGQVEQFFGPGTRLTVL.

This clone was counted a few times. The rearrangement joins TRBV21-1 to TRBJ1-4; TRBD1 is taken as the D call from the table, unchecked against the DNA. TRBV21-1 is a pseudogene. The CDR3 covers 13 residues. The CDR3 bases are TGTGCCAGCAGCAAAGTGGCATCTGAAAAACTGTTTTTT. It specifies CASSKVASEKLFF.

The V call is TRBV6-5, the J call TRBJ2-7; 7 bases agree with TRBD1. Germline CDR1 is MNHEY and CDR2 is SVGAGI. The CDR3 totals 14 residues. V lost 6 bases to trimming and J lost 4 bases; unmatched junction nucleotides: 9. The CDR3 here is CASRVDRSTYEQYF. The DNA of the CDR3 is TGTGCCAGCAGGGTGGACAGGTCTACATACGAGCAGTACTTC.

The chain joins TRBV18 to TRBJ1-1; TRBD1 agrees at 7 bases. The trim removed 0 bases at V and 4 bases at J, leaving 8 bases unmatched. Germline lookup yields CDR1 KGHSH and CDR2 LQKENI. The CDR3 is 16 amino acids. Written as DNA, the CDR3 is TGTGCCAGCTCACCACCGCAGACAGGGAGTTTCACTGAAGCTTTCTTT. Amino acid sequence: CASSPPQTGSFTEAFF. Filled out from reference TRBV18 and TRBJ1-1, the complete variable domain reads NAGVMQNPRHLVRRRGQEARLRCSPMKGHSHVYWYRQLPEEGLKFMVYLQKENIIDESGMPKERFSAEFPKEGPSILRIQQVVRGDSAAYFCASSPPQTGSFTEAFFGQGTRLTVV.

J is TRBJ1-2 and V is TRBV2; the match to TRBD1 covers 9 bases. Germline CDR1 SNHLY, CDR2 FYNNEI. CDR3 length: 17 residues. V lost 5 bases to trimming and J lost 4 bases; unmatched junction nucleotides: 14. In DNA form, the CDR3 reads TGTGCCAGCAGTCCTGGACAGGGGATTTTCATCCCCTATGGCTACACCTTC. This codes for CASSPGQGIFIPYGYTF.

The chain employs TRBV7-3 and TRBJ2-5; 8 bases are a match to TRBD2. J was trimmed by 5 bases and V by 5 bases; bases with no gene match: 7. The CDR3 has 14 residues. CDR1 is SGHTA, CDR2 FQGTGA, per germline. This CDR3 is CASSPGGGIETQYF. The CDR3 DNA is TGTGCCAGCAGCCCCGGGGGGGGGATCGAGACCCAGTACTTC.

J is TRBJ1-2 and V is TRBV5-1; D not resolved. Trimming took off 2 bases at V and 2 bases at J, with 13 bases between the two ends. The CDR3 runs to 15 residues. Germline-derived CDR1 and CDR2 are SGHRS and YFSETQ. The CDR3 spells CASSFGRPANYGYTF. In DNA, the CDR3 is TGCGCCAGCAGCTTTGGGAGGCCGGCAAACTATGGCTACACCTTC.

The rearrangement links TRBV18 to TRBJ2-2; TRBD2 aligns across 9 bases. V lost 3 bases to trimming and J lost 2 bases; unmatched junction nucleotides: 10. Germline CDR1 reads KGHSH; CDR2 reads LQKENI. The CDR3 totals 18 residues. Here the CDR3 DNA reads TGTGCCAGCTCACCGGGTCCGGTAGCGGGAGTAAACACCGGGGAGCTGTTTTTT. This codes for CASSPGPVAGVNTGELFF.

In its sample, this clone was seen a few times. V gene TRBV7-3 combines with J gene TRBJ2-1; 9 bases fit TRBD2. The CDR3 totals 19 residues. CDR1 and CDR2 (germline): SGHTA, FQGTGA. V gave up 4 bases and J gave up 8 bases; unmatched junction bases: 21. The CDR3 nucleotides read TGTGCCAGCAGCTCACGGGGTGGGTCGGCGGGAGGGCCGGGGGATGAGCAGTTCTTC. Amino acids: CASSSRGGSAGGPGDEQFF.

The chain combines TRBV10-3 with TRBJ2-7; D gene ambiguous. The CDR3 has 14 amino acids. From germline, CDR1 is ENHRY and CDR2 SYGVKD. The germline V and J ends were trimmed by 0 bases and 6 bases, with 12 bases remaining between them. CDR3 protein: CAISESPQAAEQYF. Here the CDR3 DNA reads TGTGCCATCAGTGAGTCACCTCAGGCCGCCGAGCAGTACTTC.

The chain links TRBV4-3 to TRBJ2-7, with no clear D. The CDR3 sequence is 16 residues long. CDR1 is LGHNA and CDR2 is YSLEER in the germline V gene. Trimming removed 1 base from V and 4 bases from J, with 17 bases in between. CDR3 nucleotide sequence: TGCGCCAGCAGCCAAGTCCACTACCCGACCCGTTACGAGCAGTACTTC. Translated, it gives CASSQVHYPTRYEQYF.

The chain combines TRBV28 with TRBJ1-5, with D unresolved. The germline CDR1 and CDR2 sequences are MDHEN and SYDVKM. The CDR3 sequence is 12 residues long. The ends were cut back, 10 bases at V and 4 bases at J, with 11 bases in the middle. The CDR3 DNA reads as TGTGCCAACTCCCCCCCGAATCAGCCCCAGCATTTT. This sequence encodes CANSPPNQPQHF.

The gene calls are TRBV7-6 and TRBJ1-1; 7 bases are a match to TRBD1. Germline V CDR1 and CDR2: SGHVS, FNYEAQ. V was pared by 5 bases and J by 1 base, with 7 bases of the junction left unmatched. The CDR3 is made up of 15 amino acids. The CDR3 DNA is TGTGCCAGCAGCCGCCCCGGGACAGCGAACACTGAAGCTTTCTTT. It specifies CASSRPGTANTEAFF.